This T cell receptor (beta chain) was profiled in a study of blood T cell repertoires in COVID-19. The V end was cut by 4 bases, the J end by 8 bases, with 14 bases between. The CDR3 is made up of 13 amino acids. The assay was immunoSEQ multiplex PCR, and TCRdb's table has in-frame clones only and misses some. Of about 140,000 clones listed, around 87% are singletons. This receptor was identified in a woman in her sixties with active COVID-19. Sample: peripheral blood. The V call is TRBV12-3 or TRBV12-4, the J call TRBJ1-2, with D hard to call. The CDR3 region is CASSSVAAGGYTF. As DNA, the CDR3 is TGTGCCAGCAGTTCGGTGGCAGCGGGAGGCTACACCTTC.